One sample yielded the 29 T cell receptor beta chains listed below, sequenced in a study of T-cell memory formation after mild COVID-19. TCRdb used MiXCR to reprocess the 5' RACE reads, holding one entry per CDR3 protein. The table records hundreds of thousands of distinct CDR3 sequences, around a quarter of them present only once. Sequencing was performed on PBMCs or a T cell subset sorted from them (not recorded which). The receptors come from an adult woman who had mild COVID-19 (a few samples of this study predate the infection). Cell type and time point are not known.

This clonotype was recorded a few times. V is TRBV2 and J is TRBJ1-1; 11 nucleotides align to TRBD1. Trimming took 5 bases from V and 4 from J; bases not matched to a gene: 6. The CDR3 is 15 residues long. Germline assignment: CDR1 SNHLY and CDR2 FYNNEI. The CDR3: CASSPGQGATTEAFF. The CDR3 coding sequence is TGTGCCAGCAGTCCAGGACAGGGGGCGACCACTGAAGCTTTCTTT.

The chain recombines TRBV11-2 with TRBJ2-5; 8 nucleotides align to TRBD2. V trimming: 1 base; J trimming: 0 bases; junction bases outside the gene matches: 10. There are 18 residues in the CDR3. Germline V CDR1 and CDR2: SGHAT, FQNNGV. CDR3 nucleotide sequence: TGTGCCAGCAGCTTAGGGAATGGACTAGCCGGGTACCAAGAGACCCAGTACTTC. Translating gives CASSLGNGLAGYQETQYF. The full variable domain, completed using reference TRBV11-2 and TRBJ2-5, is EAGVAQSPRYKIIEKRQSVAFWCNPISGHATLYWYQQILGQGPKLLIQFQNNGVVDDSQLPKDRFSAERLKGVDSTLKIQPAKLEDSAVYLCASSLGNGLAGYQETQYFGPGTRLLVL.

This chain uses TRBV10-3 with TRBJ2-3; the D is unclear. The V gene lost 1 base and the J gene lost 5 bases, with 4 bases spanning the gap. Per the germline V gene, CDR1 is ENHRY and CDR2 is SYGVKD. The CDR3 is 12 amino acids. CDR3 protein: CAISELGDTQYF. The CDR3 nucleotides are TGTGCCATCAGTGAGTTGGGAGATACGCAGTATTTT.

The rearrangement joins TRBV3-1 to TRBJ2-7; the D gene is possibly TRBD2 (6 bases). Trimming cost V 1 base and J 2 bases, with 12 bases left between them. There are 15 residues in the CDR3. Per germline, CDR1 LGHDT and CDR2 YNNKEL (reference sequence). The CDR3 sequence: CASSQAVRGPYEQYF. Here the CDR3 DNA reads TGTGCCAGCAGCCAAGCGGTGCGGGGCCCCTACGAGCAGTACTTC.

This chain uses TRBV7-6 with TRBJ1-1, with D possibly being TRBD1 (6 bases). Germline CDR1 is SGHVS and CDR2 is FNYEAQ. The CDR3 contains 14 residues. V was pared by 5 bases and J by 3 bases, with 13 bases between. The CDR3 is CASSIRGRDTEAFF. CDR3 nucleotide sequence: TGTGCCAGCAGCATCAGGGGTCGCGACACTGAAGCTTTCTTT. Full variable domain (missing parts from reference TRBV7-6 and TRBJ1-1): GAGVSQSPRYKVTKRGQDVALRCDPISGHVSLYWYRQALGQGPEFLTYFNYEAQQDKSGLPNDRFSAERPEGSISTLTIQRTEQRDSAMYRCASSIRGRDTEAFFGQGTRLTVV.

The table lists this clonotype with a few counts. The V call is TRBV20-1, the J call TRBJ2-1; 7 nucleotides align to TRBD1. CDR1 is DFQATT and CDR2 is SNEGSKA in the germline V gene (reference sequence). V lost 1 base, J lost 6 bases, and 6 bases stayed unmatched. CDR3 length: 14 residues. CDR3 sequence: CSARGKQGPNEQFF. The CDR3 coding sequence is TGCAGTGCTAGAGGAAAACAGGGGCCCAATGAGCAGTTCTTC.

J is TRBJ1-3 and V is TRBV18; the D gene is possibly TRBD1 (5 bases). V lost 3 bases to trimming and J lost 4 bases, with 19 bases between them. Germline V CDR1 and CDR2: KGHSH, LQKENI. The CDR3 runs 17 residues. The chain's CDR3 is CASSPAGASPRGNTIYF. For the CDR3, the DNA is TGTGCCAGCTCACCCGCCGGGGCCAGCCCTCGCGGAAACACCATATATTTT.

The chain carries TRBV29-1 and TRBJ1-1; unclear D gene. The CDR3 totals 12 residues. V was clipped by 3 bases and J by 5 bases, with 10 bases between them. Germline V lookup: CDR1 SQVTM, CDR2 ANQGSEA. The CDR3 spells CSVERERTEAFF. The CDR3 DNA reads as TGCAGCGTTGAGAGGGAAAGAACTGAAGCTTTCTTT.

A few counts support this clonotype. CDR3 in amino acids: CASGGGVATKNIQYF. CDR3 bases: TGTGCCAGCGGCGGCGGGGTAGCGACCAAAAACATTCAGTACTTC. The genes are TRBV2 and TRBJ2-4, with D possibly matching TRBD2 (6 bases). Germline V lookup: CDR1 SNHLY, CDR2 FYNNEI. The CDR3 contains 15 residues. Trimming pared 8 bases from V and 2 bases from J, leaving 16 bases between.

This clonotype was counted only a few times. The genes are TRBV14 and TRBJ1-2; D might be TRBD1 (5 bases). The length of the CDR3 is 15 residues. From germline, CDR1 is SGHDN and CDR2 FVKESK. The ends were cut back, 0 bases at V and 2 bases at J, with 10 bases in the middle. CDR3 coding DNA: TGTGCCAGCAGCCAAGACCCAGGGCCAAACTATGGCTACACCTTC. Its translation: CASSQDPGPNYGYTF.

V and J are TRBV2 and TRBJ1-2; no firm D call. This CDR3 comprises 13 residues. Trimming took 6 bases from V and 5 from J, leaving 13 bases between them. Germline CDR1 reads SNHLY; CDR2 reads FYNNEI. The CDR3: CASSEQRRYGYTF. The CDR3 coding sequence is TGTGCCAGCAGCGAACAGAGGCGGTATGGCTACACCTTC.

The rearrangement joins TRBV18 to TRBJ1-5; 7 bases align to TRBD1. The CDR3 runs to 13 residues. With V trimmed by 4 bases and J by 4 bases, 1 base remained unmatched. Germline V CDR1 and CDR2: KGHSH, LQKENI. In nucleotides, the CDR3 is TGTGCCAGCTCACAGGGACAGAATCAGCCCCAGCATTTT. Amino acid sequence: CASSQGQNQPQHF.

This clonotype was counted at least ten times. This sequence joins TRBV20-1 and TRBJ2-7, with D hard to call. CDR1 and CDR2 (germline): DFQATT, SNEGSKA (reference sequence). The V and J ends lost 5 bases and 1 base respectively, with 15 bases between them. The CDR3 extends over 14 amino acids. The CDR3 DNA is TGCAGTGCTGAGGACCTATCTAATTCCTACGAGCAGTACTTC. As protein: CSAEDLSNSYEQYF.

The V gene is TRBV7-9, the J gene TRBJ2-3, with TRBD1 matching 7 bases. J lost 5 bases, V lost 1 base, and 3 bases had no gene match. The CDR3 is 14 residues long. Per the germline V gene, CDR1 is SEHNR and CDR2 is FQNEAQ (reference sequence). In DNA, the CDR3 is TGTGCCAGCAGCTTAGAGGGGGCGTTAGATACGCAGTATTTT. Protein sequence: CASSLEGALDTQYF.

This clonotype occurred a few times. The gene calls are TRBV5-4 and TRBJ1-3; the D is unclear. The germline V and J ends were trimmed by 0 bases and 7 bases, with 8 bases remaining between them. The germline V gene encodes CDR1 SGHNT and CDR2 YYREEE (reference sequence). The CDR3 is made up of 13 amino acids. Here the CDR3 reads CASSLGWSNTIYF. The CDR3 DNA follows: TGTGCCAGCAGCTTGGGTTGGTCTAACACCATATATTTT.

This clonotype has more than one count but fewer than ten. V is TRBV5-6 and J is TRBJ1-1; 7 bases line up with TRBD1. The CDR3 has 14 residues. Germline loops: CDR1 SGHDT, CDR2 YYEEEE. Trimming removed 5 bases from V and 4 bases from J; junction bases left unmatched: 8. CDR3 amino acids: CASRSRGKATEAFF. CDR3 nucleotide sequence: TGTGCCAGCAGATCCAGGGGGAAGGCCACTGAAGCTTTCTTT.

This clonotype has more than one count but fewer than ten. As DNA, the CDR3 is TGTGCCAGCAGCAGTAGTTGGGGAGACATTCAGTACTTC. This encodes CASSSSWGDIQYF. The chain is built from TRBV9 and TRBJ2-4; weak D call: TRBD2 (5 bases). CDR3 length equals 13 residues. V was pared by 4 bases and J by 8 bases, with 13 bases between. Germline lookup yields CDR1 SGDLS and CDR2 YYNGEE.

J is TRBJ1-6 and V is TRBV10-3, with D hard to call. The V end lost 0 bases, the J end lost 9 bases, and 6 bases lay between the germline ends. The CDR3 runs 13 residues. In germline, CDR1 is ENHRY, CDR2 SYGVKD. The CDR3 DNA reads TGTGCCATCAGTGAGTCGAACGGTTCACCCCTCCACTTT. This gives the protein CAISESNGSPLHF.

The chain employs TRBV19 and TRBJ2-1; 9 nucleotides align to TRBD2. CDR3 length: 16 residues. V was pared by 3 bases and J by 5 bases, with 8 bases of the junction left unmatched. Germline CDR1 reads LNHDA; CDR2 reads SQIVND (reference sequence). The CDR3 DNA reads as TGTGCCAGTAGTATGTGGCGGGGGGGCGTGCACAATGAGCAGTTCTTC. It is translated as CASSMWRGGVHNEQFF.

In DNA form, the CDR3 reads TGCAGCGTTGAAGGCAGCGGGAGGGTTAATGAGCAGTTCTTC. It translates to CSVEGSGRVNEQFF. The chain recombines TRBV29-1 with TRBJ2-1; TRBD2 matches at 10 bases. Trimming removed 1 base from V and 7 bases from J; junction bases left unmatched: 4. This CDR3 region has 14 residues. The germline V gene encodes CDR1 SQVTM and CDR2 ANQGSEA.

This chain uses TRBV7-9 with TRBJ2-6; TRBD1 agrees at 10 bases. Trimming at V came to 6 bases and at J to 2 bases, leaving 4 bases not matched to a gene. CDR3 length: 16 residues. Germline V gene lookup returns CDR1 SEHNR and CDR2 FQNEAQ (reference sequence). The CDR3 coding sequence is TGTGCCAGCAGGACAGGGGGCAGGGCTGGGGCCAACGTCCTGACTTTC. Translation: CASRTGGRAGANVLTF.

This sequence joins TRBV25-1 and TRBJ2-7; TRBD2 aligns across 9 bases. Trimming took 6 bases from V and 4 from J; bases not matched to a gene: 4. Per germline, CDR1 MGHDK and CDR2 SYGVNS. This CDR3 is built from 13 residues. The CDR3 region is CASRGLATYEQYF. The DNA of the CDR3 is TGTGCCAGCAGGGGACTAGCTACGTACGAGCAGTACTTC.

This clonotype has more than one count but fewer than ten. This chain links TRBV5-6 with TRBJ2-4, with TRBD1 matching 8 bases. Trimming cost V 4 bases and J 5 bases; bases outside gene matches: 5. The length of the CDR3 is 14 residues. Germline V lookup: CDR1 SGHDT, CDR2 YYEEEE. CDR3: CASSETGEQNIQYF. The CDR3 DNA reads TGTGCCAGCAGCGAGACAGGGGAGCAAAACATTCAGTACTTC.

V and J are TRBV5-1 and TRBJ2-7; TRBD2 aligns across 9 bases. J lost 10 bases, V lost 0 bases, and 8 bases had no gene match. Looked up from germline, CDR1 is SGHRS and CDR2 is YFSETQ. The CDR3 consists of 14 residues. CDR3 sequence (DNA): TGCGCCAGCAGCTTGGAAGGCGGGGGGGCCAATCAGTACTTC. Translating gives CASSLEGGGANQYF.

This clonotype has a handful of counts. The chain links TRBV3-1 to TRBJ2-4; D is ambiguous. The CDR3 extends over 12 amino acids. Trimming took off 11 bases at V and 1 base at J, with 9 bases between the two ends. Germline V CDR1 and CDR2: LGHDT, YNNKEL (reference sequence). DNA for the CDR3: TGTGCCTCCGTCGATGCCAAAAACATTCAGTACTTC. As protein: CASVDAKNIQYF. Based on the CDR3 plus reference TRBV3-1 and TRBJ2-4, the full variable domain is DTAVSQTPKYLVTQMGNDKSIKCEQNLGHDTMYWYKQDSKKFLKIMFSYNNKELIINETVPNRFSPKSPDKAHLNLHINSLELGDSAVYFCASVDAKNIQYFGAGTRLSVL.

The rearrangement links TRBV2 to TRBJ2-2; TRBD1 agrees at 7 bases. Germline V CDR1 and CDR2: SNHLY, FYNNEI. V trimming: 3 bases; J trimming: 4 bases; junction bases outside the gene matches: 5. There are 15 residues in the CDR3. Written as DNA, the CDR3 is TGTGCCAGCAGTGAGACAGGGCTGGGCACCGGGGAGCTGTTTTTT. Translated: CASSETGLGTGELFF.

This clonotype came up a few times. The chain uses TRBV28 and TRBJ2-1; weak D call: TRBD2 (6 bases). There are 16 residues in the CDR3. CDR1 and CDR2 from the germline V gene are MDHEN and SYDVKM. Trimming removed 0 bases at V and 6 bases at J, with 15 bases between. The CDR3 sequence is CASSLWAAGTSNEQFF. The CDR3 DNA is TGTGCCAGCAGTTTATGGGCGGCGGGGACTTCCAATGAGCAGTTCTTC.

This chain connects TRBV12-2 to TRBJ1-2. TRBV12-2 counts as a pseudogene. CDR3 length: 16 residues. DNA of the CDR3: TGTGCAAGTCGGAAGGCCTGGATGGCAGCTAACTATGGCTACACCTTC. Translated, it gives CASRKAWMAANYGYTF.

V and J are TRBV12-3 or TRBV12-4 and TRBJ1-4, with 8 nucleotides matching TRBD1. The J segment lost 7 bases and the V segment lost 6 bases, leaving 7 bases of the junction unmatched. The CDR3 spans 14 residues. The CDR3 reads CASRLTGGGEKLFF. The DNA of the CDR3 is TGTGCCAGCAGGCTTACAGGGGGGGGTGAAAAACTGTTTTTT.